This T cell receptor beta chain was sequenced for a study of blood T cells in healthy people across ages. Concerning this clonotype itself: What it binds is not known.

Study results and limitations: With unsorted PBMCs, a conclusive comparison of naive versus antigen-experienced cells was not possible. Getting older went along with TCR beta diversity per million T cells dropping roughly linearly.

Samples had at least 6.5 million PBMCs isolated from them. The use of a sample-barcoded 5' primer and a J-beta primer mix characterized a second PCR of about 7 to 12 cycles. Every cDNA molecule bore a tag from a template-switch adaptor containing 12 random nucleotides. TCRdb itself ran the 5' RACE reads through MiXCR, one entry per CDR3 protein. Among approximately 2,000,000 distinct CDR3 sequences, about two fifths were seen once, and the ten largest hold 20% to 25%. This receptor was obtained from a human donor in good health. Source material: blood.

CDR3 sequence reads: CASSYGDRGRGTEAFF. The CDR3 region has the DNA TGTGCCAGCAGTTACGGGGACAGGGGAAGAGGGACTGAAGCTTTCTTT. The J gene is TRBJ1-1, the V gene TRBV6-5; 10 bases agree with TRBD1. V was clipped by 2 bases and J by 5 bases; unmatched bases: 8. The CDR3 is 16 residues long. Germline V lookup: CDR1 MNHEY, CDR2 SVGAGI.